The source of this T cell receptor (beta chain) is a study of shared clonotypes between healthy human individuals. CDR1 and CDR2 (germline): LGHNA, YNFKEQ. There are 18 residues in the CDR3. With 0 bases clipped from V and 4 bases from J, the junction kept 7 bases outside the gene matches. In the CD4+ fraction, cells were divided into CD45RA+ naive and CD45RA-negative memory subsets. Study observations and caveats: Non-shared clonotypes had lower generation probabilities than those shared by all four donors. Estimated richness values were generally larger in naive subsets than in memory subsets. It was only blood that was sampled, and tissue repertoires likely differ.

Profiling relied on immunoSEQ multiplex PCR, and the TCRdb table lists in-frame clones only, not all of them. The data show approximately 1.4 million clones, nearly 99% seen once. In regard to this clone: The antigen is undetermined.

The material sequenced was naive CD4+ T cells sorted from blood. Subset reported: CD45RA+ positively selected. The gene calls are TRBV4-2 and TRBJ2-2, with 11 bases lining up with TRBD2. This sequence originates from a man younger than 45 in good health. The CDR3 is CASSQEISGRAGTGELFF. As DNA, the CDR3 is TGTGCCAGCAGCCAAGAGATTAGCGGGAGGGCGGGCACCGGGGAGCTGTTTTTT.